The clone carrying this T cell receptor beta chain was picked up a small number of times. Its antigen remains unidentified. TRB rearrangements were amplified by multiplex PCR with BIOMED2 TRB-A/B primers. TCRdb re-analysed the multiplex PCR reads in MiXCR, keeping a single row per CDR3 protein. The sample holds about 21,000 distinct CDR3 sequences; 25% to 35% are singletons and the top ten take 2.1%. The sample comes from a study of T and B cells in COVID-19 patients. Study at large: Peripheral blood came from COVID-19 patients with active infection or after recovery. The recovered cohort's median age was about 36 years, versus about 63 years in active infection.

Blood genomic DNA input for TRB amplification was about 240-500 ng. The study, taken as a whole, reports: In COVID-19 patients, T cell receptor beta variable and joining gene use was reportedly strongly skewed. Early severe-case samples and blood from mildly ill patients during symptoms were in short supply.

The CDR3 runs to 14 residues. Trimming removed 3 bases from V and 4 bases from J, with 12 bases in between. Sequenced material: blood. This receptor was taken from a human donor who had recovered from COVID-19. The chain joins TRBV12-3 or TRBV12-4 to TRBJ1-2; perhaps TRBD1 as D (5 bases). CDR3 region: CASSLDNRGYGYTF. The CDR3 nucleotides read TGTGCCAGCAGTTTGGACAACCGGGGCTATGGCTACACCTTC.